The present entry profiles one T cell receptor (beta chain) with its context. Antigen: not known. Trimming shortened V by 0 bases and J by 0 bases, and 15 bases separated the two germline ends. The CDR3 totals 18 residues. The germline gives CDR1 LGHNA, CDR2 YSLEER. In TCRdb, the 5' RACE reads were re-called with MiXCR into one record per CDR3 protein. The sample holds 670,000 or so distinct CDR3 sequences, around a fifth seen once. The source of the sample is a study of CD8 T cells in ankylosing spondylitis. General study results and limits: A TCR beta motif made of 7 to 9 highly homologous variants seemed typical of ankylosing spondylitis blood.

The clonotype was recovered from a male donor with ankylosing spondylitis. The chain joins TRBV4-3 to TRBJ2-1; unclear D gene. The sample was blood, either unsorted or a sorted T cell fraction (not recorded which). In DNA, the CDR3 is TGCGCCAGCAGCCAAGAAGCTGGGTTCTTCAGCTCCTACAATGAGCAGTTCTTC. Translated: CASSQEAGFFSSYNEQFF.